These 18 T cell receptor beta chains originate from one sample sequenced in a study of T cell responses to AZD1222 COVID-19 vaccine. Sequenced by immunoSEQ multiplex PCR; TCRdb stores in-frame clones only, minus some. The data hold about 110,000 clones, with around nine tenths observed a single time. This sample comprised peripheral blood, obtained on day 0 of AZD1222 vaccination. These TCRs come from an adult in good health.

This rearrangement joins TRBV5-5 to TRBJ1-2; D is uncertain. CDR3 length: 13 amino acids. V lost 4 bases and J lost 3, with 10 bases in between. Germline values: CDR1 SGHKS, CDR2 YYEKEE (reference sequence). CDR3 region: CASSPIGDYGYTF. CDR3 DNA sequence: TGTGCCAGCAGCCCGATTGGGGACTATGGCTACACCTTC.

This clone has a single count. CDR3 sequence (DNA): TGCGCCAGCGGGACAGAGATAAACTATGGCTACACCTTC. Translated, it gives CASGTEINYGYTF. The genes are TRBV5-1 and TRBJ1-2, with 7 bases identical to TRBD1. After removal of 7 bases from V and 2 bases from J, the junction contained 5 bases not matched to a gene. This CDR3 region has 13 residues. Germline V gene lookup returns CDR1 SGHRS and CDR2 YFSETQ.

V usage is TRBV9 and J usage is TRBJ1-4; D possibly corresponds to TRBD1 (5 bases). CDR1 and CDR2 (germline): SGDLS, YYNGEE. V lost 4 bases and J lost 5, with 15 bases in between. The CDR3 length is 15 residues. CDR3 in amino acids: CASSPTGTDNEKLFF. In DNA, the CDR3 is TGTGCCAGCAGCCCTACCGGGACGGACAATGAAAAACTGTTTTTT.

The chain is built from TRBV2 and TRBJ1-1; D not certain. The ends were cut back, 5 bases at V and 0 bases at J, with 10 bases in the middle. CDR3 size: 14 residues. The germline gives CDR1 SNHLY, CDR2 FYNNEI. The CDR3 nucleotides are TGTGCCAGCAGTTATAGACGCATGAACACTGAAGCTTTCTTT. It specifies CASSYRRMNTEAFF. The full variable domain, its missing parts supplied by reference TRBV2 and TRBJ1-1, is EPEVTQTPSHQVTQMGQEVILRCVPISNHLYFYWYRQILGQKVEFLVSFYNNEISEKSEIFDDQFSVERPDGSNFTLKIRSTKLEDSAMYFCASSYRRMNTEAFFGQGTRLTVV.

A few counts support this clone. CDR3 loop: CASSQDISTGRLSGELFF. CDR3 nucleotide sequence: TGCGCCAGCAGCCAAGATATCTCCACGGGGCGTTTATCCGGGGAGCTGTTTTTT. This chain uses TRBV4-3 with TRBJ2-2; perhaps D is TRBD1 or TRBD2 (5 bases each). V lost 0 bases, J lost 6 bases, and 20 bases lay in between. Per germline, CDR1 LGHNA and CDR2 YSLEER. The CDR3 spans 18 residues.

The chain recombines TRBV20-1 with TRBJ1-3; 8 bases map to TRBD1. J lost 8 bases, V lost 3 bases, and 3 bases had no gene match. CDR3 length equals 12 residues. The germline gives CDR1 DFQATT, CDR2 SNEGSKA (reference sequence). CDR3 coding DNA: TGCAGTGCTAGTGGACAGGGAGACACCATATATTTT. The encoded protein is CSASGQGDTIYF.

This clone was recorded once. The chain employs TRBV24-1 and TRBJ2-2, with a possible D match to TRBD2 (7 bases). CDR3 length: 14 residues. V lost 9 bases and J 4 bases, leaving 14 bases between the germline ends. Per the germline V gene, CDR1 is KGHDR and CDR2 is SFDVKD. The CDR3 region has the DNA TGTGCCACCCAAGGGGGGGCCCTCACCGGGGAGCTGTTTTTT. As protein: CATQGGALTGELFF.

The CDR3 loop reads CASSQGRGEQYF. CDR3 bases: TGTGCCAGCTCACAGGGACGAGGCGAGCAGTACTTC. This chain uses TRBV28 with TRBJ2-7; weak D call: TRBD1 (6 bases). The CDR3 consists of 12 residues. CDR1 MDHEN and CDR2 SYDVKM come from the germline V gene. Trimming pared 8 bases from V and 6 bases from J, leaving 14 bases between.

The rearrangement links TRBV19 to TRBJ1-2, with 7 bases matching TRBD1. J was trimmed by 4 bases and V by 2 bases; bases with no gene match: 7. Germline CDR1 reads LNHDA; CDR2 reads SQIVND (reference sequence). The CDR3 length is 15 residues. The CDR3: CASSISATGPYGYTF. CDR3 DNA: TGTGCCAGTAGTATATCAGCGACAGGGCCCTATGGCTACACCTTC.

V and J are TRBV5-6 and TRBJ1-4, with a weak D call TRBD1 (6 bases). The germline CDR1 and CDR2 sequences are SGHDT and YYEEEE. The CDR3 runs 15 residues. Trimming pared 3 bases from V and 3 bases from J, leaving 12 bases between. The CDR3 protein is CASSSAGAPNEKLFF. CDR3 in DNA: TGTGCCAGCAGCTCGGCGGGGGCACCTAATGAAAAACTGTTTTTT.

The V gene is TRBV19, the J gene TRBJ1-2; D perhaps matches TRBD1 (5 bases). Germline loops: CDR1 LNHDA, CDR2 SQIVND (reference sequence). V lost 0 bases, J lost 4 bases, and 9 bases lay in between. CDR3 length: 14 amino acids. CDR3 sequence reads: CASSIDRGSYGYTF. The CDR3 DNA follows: TGTGCCAGTAGTATAGATCGGGGGTCCTATGGCTACACCTTC. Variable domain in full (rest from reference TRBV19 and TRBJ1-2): DGGITQSPKYLFRKEGQNVTLSCEQNLNHDAMYWYRQDPGQGLRLIYYSQIVNDFQKGDIAEGYSVSREKKESFPLTVTSAQKNPTAFYLCASSIDRGSYGYTFGSGTRLTVV.

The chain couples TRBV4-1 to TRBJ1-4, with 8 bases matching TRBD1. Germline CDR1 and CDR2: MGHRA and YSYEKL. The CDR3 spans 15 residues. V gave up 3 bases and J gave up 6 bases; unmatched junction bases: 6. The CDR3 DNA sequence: TGCGCCAGCAGCCAGCCAGGGGGCCCGTATGAAAAACTGTTTTTT. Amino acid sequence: CASSQPGGPYEKLFF.

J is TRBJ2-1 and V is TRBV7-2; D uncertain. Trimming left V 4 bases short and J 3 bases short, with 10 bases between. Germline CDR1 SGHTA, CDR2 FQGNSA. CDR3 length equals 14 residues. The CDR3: CASSSLWGYNEQFF. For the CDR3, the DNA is TGTGCCAGCAGCTCTCTCTGGGGCTACAATGAGCAGTTCTTC. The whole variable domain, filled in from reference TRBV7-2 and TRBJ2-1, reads GAGVSQSPSNKVTEKGKDVELRCDPISGHTALYWYRQSLGQGLEFLIYFQGNSAPDKSGLPSDRFSAERTGGSVSTLTIQRTQQEDSAVYLCASSSLWGYNEQFFGPGTRLTVL.

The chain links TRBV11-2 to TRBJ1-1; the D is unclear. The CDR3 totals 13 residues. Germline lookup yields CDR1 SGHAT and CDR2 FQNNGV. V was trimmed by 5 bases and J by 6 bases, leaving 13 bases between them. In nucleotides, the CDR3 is TGTGCCAGCAGCCCCCCCGGGATGTCTGAAGCTTTCTTT. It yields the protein CASSPPGMSEAFF.

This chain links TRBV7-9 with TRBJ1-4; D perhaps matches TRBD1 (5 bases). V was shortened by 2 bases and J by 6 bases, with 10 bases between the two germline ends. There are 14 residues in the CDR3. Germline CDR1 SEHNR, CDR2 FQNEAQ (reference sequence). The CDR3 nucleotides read TGTGCCAGCAGCTTACCGGGGGGAGATGAAAAACTGTTTTTT. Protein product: CASSLPGGDEKLFF.

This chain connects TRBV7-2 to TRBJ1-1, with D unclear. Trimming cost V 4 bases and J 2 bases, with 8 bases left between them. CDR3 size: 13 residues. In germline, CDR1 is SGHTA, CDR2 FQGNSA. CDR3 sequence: CASSYDRNTEAFF. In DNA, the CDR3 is TGTGCCAGCAGCTACGACCGTAACACTGAAGCTTTCTTT.

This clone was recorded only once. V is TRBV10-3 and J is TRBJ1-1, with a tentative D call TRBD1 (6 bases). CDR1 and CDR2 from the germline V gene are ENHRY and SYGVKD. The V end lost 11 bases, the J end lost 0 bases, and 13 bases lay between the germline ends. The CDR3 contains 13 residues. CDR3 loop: CAGSTGLNTEAFF. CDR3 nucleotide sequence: TGTGCCGGATCGACAGGCTTGAACACTGAAGCTTTCTTT.

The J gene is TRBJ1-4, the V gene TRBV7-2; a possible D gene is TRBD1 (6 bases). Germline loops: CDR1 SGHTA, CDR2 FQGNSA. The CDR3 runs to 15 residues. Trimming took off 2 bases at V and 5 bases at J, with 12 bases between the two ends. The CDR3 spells CASSLWGAENEKLFF. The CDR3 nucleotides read TGTGCCAGCAGCTTATGGGGGGCCGAGAATGAAAAACTGTTTTTT.